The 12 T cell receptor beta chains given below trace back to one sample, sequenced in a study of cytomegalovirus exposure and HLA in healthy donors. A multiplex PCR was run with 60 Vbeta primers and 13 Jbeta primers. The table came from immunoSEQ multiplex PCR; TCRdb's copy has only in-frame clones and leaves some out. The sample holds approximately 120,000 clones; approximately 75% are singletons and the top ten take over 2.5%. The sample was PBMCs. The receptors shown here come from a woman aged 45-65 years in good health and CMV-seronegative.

The CDR3 DNA reads as TGTGCCAGCAGCCAGGTGGTGGATACGCAGTATTTT. Protein sequence: CASSQVVDTQYF. The chain carries TRBV7-2 and TRBJ2-3; D unresolved. Germline V gene data show CDR1 as SGHTA and CDR2 as FQGNSA. The CDR3 length is 12 residues. V lost 5 bases, J lost 6 bases, and 9 bases lay in between.

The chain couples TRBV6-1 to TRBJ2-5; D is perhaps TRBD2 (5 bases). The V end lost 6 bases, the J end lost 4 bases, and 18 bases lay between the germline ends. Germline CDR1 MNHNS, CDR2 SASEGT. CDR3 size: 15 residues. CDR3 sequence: CASSPLARSGETQYF. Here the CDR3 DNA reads TGTGCCAGCAGCCCGCTAGCCCGAAGCGGAGAGACCCAGTACTTC.

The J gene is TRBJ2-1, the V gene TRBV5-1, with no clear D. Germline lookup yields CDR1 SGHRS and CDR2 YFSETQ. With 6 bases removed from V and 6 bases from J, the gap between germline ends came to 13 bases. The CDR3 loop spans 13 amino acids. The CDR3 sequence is CASTLDSRNEQFF. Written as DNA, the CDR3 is TGCGCCAGCACCCTCGACTCCCGCAATGAGCAGTTCTTC.

DNA for the CDR3: TGTGCCAGCAGTGCGGAGGGGAACACTGAAGCTTTCTTT. Its translation is CASSAEGNTEAFF. J is TRBJ1-1 and V is TRBV2, with D unresolved. The V end lost 4 bases, the J end lost 1 base, and 7 bases lay between the germline ends. This CDR3 contains 13 residues. Germline CDR1 reads SNHLY; CDR2 reads FYNNEI. Full variable domain (outside the CDR3, taken from reference TRBV2 and TRBJ1-1): EPEVTQTPSHQVTQMGQEVILRCVPISNHLYFYWYRQILGQKVEFLVSFYNNEISEKSEIFDDQFSVERPDGSNFTLKIRSTKLEDSAMYFCASSAEGNTEAFFGQGTRLTVV.

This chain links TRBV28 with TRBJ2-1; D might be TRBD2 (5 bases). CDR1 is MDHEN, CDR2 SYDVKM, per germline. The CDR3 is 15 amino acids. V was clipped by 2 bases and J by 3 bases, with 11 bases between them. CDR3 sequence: CASSLAGADYNEQFF. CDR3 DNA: TGTGCCAGCAGTTTAGCCGGAGCGGACTACAATGAGCAGTTCTTC.

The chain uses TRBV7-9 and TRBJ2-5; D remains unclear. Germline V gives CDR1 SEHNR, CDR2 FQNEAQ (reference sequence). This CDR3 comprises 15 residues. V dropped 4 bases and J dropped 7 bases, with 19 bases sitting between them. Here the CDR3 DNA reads TGTGCCAGCAGCTCCTCGGCGTGGGCTGAAGGGACCCAGTACTTC. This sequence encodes CASSSSAWAEGTQYF.

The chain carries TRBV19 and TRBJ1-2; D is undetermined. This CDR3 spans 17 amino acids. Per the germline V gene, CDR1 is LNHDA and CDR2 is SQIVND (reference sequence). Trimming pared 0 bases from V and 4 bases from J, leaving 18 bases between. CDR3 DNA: TGTGCCAGTAGTATAGATTCCGAATACGGGGAAGTCTATGGCTACACCTTC. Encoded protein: CASSIDSEYGEVYGYTF.

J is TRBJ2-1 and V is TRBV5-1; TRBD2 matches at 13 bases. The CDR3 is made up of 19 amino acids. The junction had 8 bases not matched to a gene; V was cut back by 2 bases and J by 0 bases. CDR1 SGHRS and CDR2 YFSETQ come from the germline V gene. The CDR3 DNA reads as TGCGCCAGCAGCTTTAGACTAGCGGGAGGCCCTAGCTCCTACAATGAGCAGTTCTTC. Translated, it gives CASSFRLAGGPSSYNEQFF. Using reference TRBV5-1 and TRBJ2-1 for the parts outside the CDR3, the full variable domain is KAGVTQTPRYLIKTRGQQVTLSCSPISGHRSVSWYQQTPGQGLQFLFEYFSETQRNKGNFPGRFSGRQFSNSRSEMNVSTLELGDSALYLCASSFRLAGGPSSYNEQFFGPGTRLTVL.

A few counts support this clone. CDR3 sequence (DNA): TGTGCCAGCAGCTTGGGGACATGGTACGAGAGCAATCAGCCCCAGCATTTT. This translates into CASSLGTWYESNQPQHF. The J gene is TRBJ1-5, the V gene TRBV7-9; TRBD1 is a possible D gene (6 bases). Germline lookup yields CDR1 SEHNR and CDR2 FQNEAQ (reference sequence). Trimming took 3 bases from V and 1 from J, leaving 16 bases between them. This CDR3 contains 17 residues.

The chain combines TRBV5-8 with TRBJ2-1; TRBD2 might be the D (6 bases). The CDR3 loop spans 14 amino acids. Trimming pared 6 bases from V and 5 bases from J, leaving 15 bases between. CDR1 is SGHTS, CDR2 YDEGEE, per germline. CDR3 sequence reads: CASTAREKDNEQFF. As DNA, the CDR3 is TGTGCCAGCACCGCGCGGGAAAAAGACAATGAGCAGTTCTTC.

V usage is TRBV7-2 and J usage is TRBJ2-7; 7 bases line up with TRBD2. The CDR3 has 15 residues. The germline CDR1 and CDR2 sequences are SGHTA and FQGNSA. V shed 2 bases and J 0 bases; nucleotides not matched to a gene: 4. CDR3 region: CASSLQAGSSYEQYF. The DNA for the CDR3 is TGTGCCAGCAGCTTACAAGCGGGAAGCTCCTACGAGCAGTACTTC.

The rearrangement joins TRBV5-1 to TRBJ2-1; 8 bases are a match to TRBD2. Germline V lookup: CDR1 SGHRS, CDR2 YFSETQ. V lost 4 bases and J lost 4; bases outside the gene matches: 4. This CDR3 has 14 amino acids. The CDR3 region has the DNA TGCGCCAGCAGCACAGCGGGAGCTTACAATGAGCAGTTCTTC. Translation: CASSTAGAYNEQFF. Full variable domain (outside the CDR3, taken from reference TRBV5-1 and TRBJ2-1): KAGVTQTPRYLIKTRGQQVTLSCSPISGHRSVSWYQQTPGQGLQFLFEYFSETQRNKGNFPGRFSGRQFSNSRSEMNVSTLELGDSALYLCASSTAGAYNEQFFGPGTRLTVL.